Following are 17 T cell receptor beta chains from one sample sequenced in a study of T cell responses to AZD1222 COVID-19 vaccine. Repertoires were generated with immunoSEQ multiplex PCR, while TCRdb's copy carries only in-frame clones and drops some. The profile shows some 150,000 clones, more than 85% of them singletons. The material sequenced was peripheral blood, taken on day 0 of MenACWY control vaccination. All receptors derive from an adult in good health.

The J gene is TRBJ2-7, the V gene TRBV2; TRBD1 or TRBD2 may be the D gene (6 bases each). This CDR3 is built from 14 residues. The germline V gene encodes CDR1 SNHLY and CDR2 FYNNEI. Trimming took off 4 bases at V and 4 bases at J, with 14 bases between the two ends. CDR3: CASSVDGGAYEQYF. CDR3 sequence (DNA): TGTGCCAGCAGTGTAGACGGGGGCGCTTACGAGCAGTACTTC.

The J gene is TRBJ1-1, the V gene TRBV12-3 or TRBV12-4, with D uncertain. Trimming took 1 base from V and 3 from J, leaving 6 bases between them. This CDR3 spans 13 amino acids. CDR3 amino acids: CASSLGSHTEAFF. The CDR3 DNA reads as TGTGCCAGCAGTTTAGGGAGTCACACTGAAGCTTTCTTT.

The chain carries TRBV19 and TRBJ1-1; TRBD1 is a possible D gene (5 bases). Germline V gene data show CDR1 as LNHDA and CDR2 as SQIVND (reference sequence). There are 14 residues in the CDR3. V was pared by 7 bases and J by 0 bases, with 12 bases between. The CDR3 coding sequence is TGTGCCAGTACGAGGGGCTCGATGAACACTGAAGCTTTCTTT. Protein product: CASTRGSMNTEAFF.

The chain employs TRBV7-7 and TRBJ2-5; D not resolved. This CDR3 contains 13 residues. Trimming left V 5 bases short and J 2 bases short, with 9 bases between. Germline V gene sequence: CDR1 SSHAT, CDR2 FNYEAQ (reference sequence). This chain's CDR3 is CASSPSNQETQYF. CDR3 coding DNA: TGTGCCAGCAGCCCTAGTAATCAAGAGACCCAGTACTTC.

The rearrangement joins TRBV6-2 or TRBV6-3 to TRBJ2-7, with 8 bases aligning to TRBD1. Germline values: CDR1 MNHEY, CDR2 SVGEGT. V shed 2 bases, J shed 1 base, and the junction held 7 bases outside the gene matches. The CDR3 has 16 amino acids. The CDR3 here is CASSYGPGQGSYEQYF. DNA of the CDR3: TGTGCCAGCAGTTACGGACCCGGACAGGGTTCCTACGAGCAGTACTTC.

The table lists this clone with a few counts. The rearrangement uses TRBV7-8 and TRBJ1-2; D unresolved. The CDR3 contains 16 residues. The V and J ends lost 1 base and 4 bases respectively, with 16 bases between them. Germline assignment: CDR1 SGHVS and CDR2 FQNEAQ. The CDR3, as DNA: TGTGCCAGCAGCTTAGTTTTGGACCCCCGCGGCTATGGCTACACCTTC. It encodes CASSLVLDPRGYGYTF.

This chain links TRBV7-3 with TRBJ1-2; possibly TRBD1 for D (5 bases). This CDR3 has 14 residues. Trimming left V 5 bases short and J 1 base short, with 11 bases between. The germline CDR1 and CDR2 sequences are SGHTA and FQGTGA. The CDR3 spells CASSPRGGNYGYTF. CDR3 nucleotides: TGTGCCAGCAGCCCTCGTGGGGGTAACTATGGCTACACCTTC.

J is TRBJ2-5 and V is TRBV5-1; D might be TRBD2 (6 bases). V shed 0 bases and J shed 5 bases, with 11 bases lying between them. The CDR3 is 14 amino acids. Germline CDR1 reads SGHRS; CDR2 reads YFSETQ. As DNA, the CDR3 is TGCGCCAGCAGCTTGGAGGAGGGCTGGGAGACCCAGTACTTC. It is translated as CASSLEEGWETQYF.

V usage is TRBV3-1 (or the pseudogene TRBV3-2) and J usage is TRBJ1-4; D is uncertain. The length of the CDR3 is 11 residues. Germline values: CDR1 LGHDT, CDR2 YNNKEL (reference sequence). V lost 1 base, J lost 8 bases, and 2 bases lay in between. The chain's CDR3 is CASSQAEKLFF. CDR3 coding DNA: TGTGCCAGCAGCCAAGCGGAAAAACTGTTTTTT.

The rearrangement uses TRBV19 and TRBJ2-5; D uncertain. This CDR3 is 13 amino acids long. V shed 3 bases and J shed 2 bases, with 7 bases lying between them. The germline gives CDR1 LNHDA, CDR2 SQIVND (reference sequence). CDR3 residues: CASSIKGQETQYF. Written as DNA, the CDR3 is TGTGCCAGTAGTATTAAGGGACAAGAGACCCAGTACTTC.

The V gene is TRBV5-1, the J gene TRBJ2-5; maybe TRBD1 (5 bases). This CDR3 has 13 residues. Germline CDR1 SGHRS, CDR2 YFSETQ. Trimming removed 2 bases at V and 5 bases at J, with 10 bases between. The CDR3 DNA reads TGCGCCAGCAGCTTCCCACAGGCCGAGACCCAGTACTTC. It encodes CASSFPQAETQYF.

The chain links TRBV5-4 to TRBJ1-6; 9 bases are a match to TRBD1. This CDR3 contains 17 residues. CDR1 is SGHNT and CDR2 is YYREEE in the germline V gene (reference sequence). The J segment lost 8 bases and the V segment lost 0 bases, leaving 9 bases of the junction unmatched. CDR3 protein: CASSLGPGTGNHSPLHF. In DNA, the CDR3 is TGTGCCAGCAGCTTGGGGCCTGGGACAGGGAATCATTCACCCCTCCACTTT.

CDR3 sequence reads: CASSLDRGAEKLFF. The CDR3 bases are TGTGCCAGCAGCTTGGACAGGGGGGCTGAAAAACTGTTTTTT. The gene calls are TRBV5-4 and TRBJ1-4; 8 bases are shared with TRBD1. Germline lookup yields CDR1 SGHNT and CDR2 YYREEE (reference sequence). The CDR3 is made up of 14 amino acids. Losses at the gene ends were 0 bases for V and 7 bases for J; bases not matched to a gene: 2.

This clone came up once. The J gene is TRBJ1-6, the V gene TRBV10-3, with D possibly being TRBD1 (6 bases). The germline gives CDR1 ENHRY, CDR2 SYGVKD. Between the trimmed V and J ends, which lost 8 bases and 7 bases, there was a span of 18 bases. This CDR3 has 15 amino acids. The CDR3 DNA sequence: TGTGCCATCCGGAGGGCAGGGGCTGAGAATTCACCCCTCCACTTT. This encodes CAIRRAGAENSPLHF.

This chain connects TRBV3-1 (or the pseudogene TRBV3-2) to TRBJ1-1; D uncertain. This CDR3 has 13 amino acids. V was cut by 2 bases and J by 0 bases, with 4 bases left in between. The germline CDR1 and CDR2 sequences are LGHDT and YNNKEL (reference sequence). CDR3 loop: CASSQYMNTEAFF. The CDR3 DNA follows: TGTGCCAGCAGCCAATACATGAACACTGAAGCTTTCTTT.

The chain is built from TRBV2 and TRBJ1-4; D might be TRBD1 (6 bases). CDR1 and CDR2 (germline): SNHLY, FYNNEI. This CDR3 has 15 amino acids. The germline V and J ends were trimmed by 6 bases and 8 bases, with 19 bases remaining between them. CDR3 protein: CASSPTGLNGEKLFF. CDR3 in DNA: TGTGCCAGCAGCCCGACAGGATTGAATGGAGAAAAACTGTTTTTT. The variable domain in full, with the rest retrieved from reference TRBV2 and TRBJ1-4, is EPEVTQTPSHQVTQMGQEVILRCVPISNHLYFYWYRQILGQKVEFLVSFYNNEISEKSEIFDDQFSVERPDGSNFTLKIRSTKLEDSAMYFCASSPTGLNGEKLFFGSGTQLSVL.

The chain links TRBV28 to TRBJ1-2; no reliable D call. The germline CDR1 and CDR2 sequences are MDHEN and SYDVKM. The CDR3 totals 14 residues. V was shortened by 4 bases and J by 0 bases, with 9 bases between the two germline ends. The CDR3 loop reads CASSYPEANYGYTF. In DNA form, the CDR3 reads TGTGCCAGCAGTTACCCGGAAGCTAACTATGGCTACACCTTC.